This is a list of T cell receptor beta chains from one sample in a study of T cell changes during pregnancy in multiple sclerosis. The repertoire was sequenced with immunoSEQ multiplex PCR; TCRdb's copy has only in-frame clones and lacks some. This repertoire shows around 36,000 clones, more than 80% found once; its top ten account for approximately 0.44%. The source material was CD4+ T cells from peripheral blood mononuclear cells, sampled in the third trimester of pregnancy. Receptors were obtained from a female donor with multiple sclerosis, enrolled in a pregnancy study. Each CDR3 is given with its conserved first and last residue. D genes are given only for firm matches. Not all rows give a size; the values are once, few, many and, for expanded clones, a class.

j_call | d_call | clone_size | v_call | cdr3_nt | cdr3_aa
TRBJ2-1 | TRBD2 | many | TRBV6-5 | TGTGCCAGCAGTCGGACTAGCGGGCCGAAGGGTGAGCAGTTCTTC | CASSRTSGPKGEQFF
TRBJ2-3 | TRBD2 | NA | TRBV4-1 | TGCGCCAGCAGCCAAGATGCCGCTGGGGGGGTGAGAGATACGCAGTATTTT | CASSQDAAGGVRDTQYF
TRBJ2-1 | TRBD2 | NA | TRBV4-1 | TGCGCCAGCAGCCAAGTAGCGGGAGGGCCCCACAATGAGCAGTTCTTC | CASSQVAGGPHNEQFF
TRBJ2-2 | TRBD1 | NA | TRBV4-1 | TGCGCCAGCAGCCAAGATGGGCAGGGGGCGAACACCGGGGAGCTGTTTTTT | CASSQDGQGANTGELFF
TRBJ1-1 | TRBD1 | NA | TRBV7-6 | TGTGCCAGCAGATCCGGGACAGGGATCACTGAAGCTTTCTTT | CASRSGTGITEAFF
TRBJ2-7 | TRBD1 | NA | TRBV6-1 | TGTGCCAGCAGTGTAGGGACAGGGGGCTCCTACGAGCAGTACTTC | CASSVGTGGSYEQYF
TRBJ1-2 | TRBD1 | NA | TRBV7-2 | TGTGCCAGCAGCCCCGGGACAGTCTATGGCTACACCTTC | CASSPGTVYGYTF
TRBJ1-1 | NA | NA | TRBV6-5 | TGTGCCAGCAGTTCAGGGGCGGGGGACACTGAAGCTTTCTTT | CASSSGAGDTEAFF
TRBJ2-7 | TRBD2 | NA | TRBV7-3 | TGTGCCAGCAGTCTAGCGGGAGGTCCCTACGAGCAGTACTTC | CASSLAGGPYEQYF
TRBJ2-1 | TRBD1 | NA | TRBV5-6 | TGTGCCAGCAGCGGCGGGGACAGGGACTACAATGAGCAGTTCTTC | CASSGGDRDYNEQFF
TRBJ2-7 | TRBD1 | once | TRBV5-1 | TGCGCCAGCAGCTTCTTGGGACAGGATAATTACGAGCAGTACTTC | CASSFLGQDNYEQYF
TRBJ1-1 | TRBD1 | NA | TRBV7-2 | TGTGCCAGCAGCTTAGAGAATTTCGGACAGGCCAACACTGAAGCTTTCTTT | CASSLENFGQANTEAFF
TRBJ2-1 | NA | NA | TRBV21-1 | TGTGCCAGCAGCCGACCGACAGGGGCTAGGAATGAGCAGTTCTTC | CASSRPTGARNEQFF
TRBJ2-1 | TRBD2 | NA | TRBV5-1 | TGCGCCAGCAGCCCGGGACTAGCGGGAGTGAGTGAGCAGTTCTTC | CASSPGLAGVSEQFF
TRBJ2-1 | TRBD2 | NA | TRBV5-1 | TGCGCCAGCAGCTGGAGCGGGGGCGGGACCAAGGGGGATGAGCAGTTCTTC | CASSWSGGGTKGDEQFF
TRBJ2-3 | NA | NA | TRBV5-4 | TGTGCCAGCAGCCTACCTAGAACAGATACGCAGTATTTT | CASSLPRTDTQYF
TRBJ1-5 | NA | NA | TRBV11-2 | TGTGCCAGCAGCTTGGGACTGGGCAGCAATCAGCCCCAGCATTTT | CASSLGLGSNQPQHF
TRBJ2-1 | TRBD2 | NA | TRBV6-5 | TGTGCCAGCAGTTACGGGACTAGCGGGAGGGGTGAGCAGTTCTTC | CASSYGTSGRGEQFF
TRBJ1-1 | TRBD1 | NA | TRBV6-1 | TGTGCCAGCCGGGACAGGGCTTTCACTGAAGCTTTCTTT | CASRDRAFTEAFF
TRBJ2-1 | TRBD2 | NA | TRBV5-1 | TGCGCCAGCAGCTTGGGCGGCGGGAGAGTCTACAATGAGCAGTTCTTC | CASSLGGGRVYNEQFF
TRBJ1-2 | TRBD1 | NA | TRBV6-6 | TGTGCCAGCAGGACGGGACAGGGGGGGAACTATGGCTACACCTTC | CASRTGQGGNYGYTF
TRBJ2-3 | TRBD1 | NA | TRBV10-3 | TGTGCCATCAGTGGACAGGGAGATGGCACAGATACGCAGTATTTT | CAISGQGDGTDTQYF
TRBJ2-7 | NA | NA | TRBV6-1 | TGTGCCAGCAGTGAATGGGGGCGAAGCTCCTACGAGCAGTACTTC | CASSEWGRSSYEQYF
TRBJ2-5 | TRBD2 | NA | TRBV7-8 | TGTGCCAGCAGCTCCCCGCTAGCGGGTTACCAAGAGACCCAGTACTTC | CASSSPLAGYQETQYF
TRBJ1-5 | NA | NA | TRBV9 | TGTGCCAGCAGCGCCGGGAATAGCAATCAGCCCCAGCATTTT | CASSAGNSNQPQHF
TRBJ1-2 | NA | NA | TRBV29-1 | TGCAGCGCCGAGGTAGGAGGCTACACCTTC | CSAEVGGYTF
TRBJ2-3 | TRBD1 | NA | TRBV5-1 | TGCGCCAGCAGCTTGGCACAGGGGGGATCAGATACGCAGTATTTT | CASSLAQGGSDTQYF
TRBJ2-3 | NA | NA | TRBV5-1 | TGCGCCAGCAGCTTGGAAGGGGCCCCGGATACGCAGTATTTT | CASSLEGAPDTQYF
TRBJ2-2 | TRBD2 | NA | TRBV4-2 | TGTGCCAGCAGCCTCCCTCGGGCTAGCGGGAGGGTGGGGGACACCGGGGAGCTGTTTTTT | CASSLPRASGRVGDTGELFF
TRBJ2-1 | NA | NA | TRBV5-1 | TGCGCCAGCACCAATGGGCAGGGGATCTACAATGAGCAGTTCTTC | CASTNGQGIYNEQFF
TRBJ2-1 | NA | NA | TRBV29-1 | TGCAGCGTTACGAACCCTACAGGGAATTCGCAGTTCTTC | CSVTNPTGNSQFF
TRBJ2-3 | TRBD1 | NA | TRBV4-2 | TGTGCCAGCAGCCAGGACAGGGGGCGACCTAGCGGGAGCACAGATACGCAGTATTTT | CASSQDRGRPSGSTDTQYF
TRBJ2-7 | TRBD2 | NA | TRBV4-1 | TGCGCCAGCAGCCCTACTAGCGGGGGGACCTACGAGCAGTACTTC | CASSPTSGGTYEQYF
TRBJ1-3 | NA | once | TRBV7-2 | TGTGCCAGCAGCCCACTAGGAAACACCATATATTTT | CASSPLGNTIYF
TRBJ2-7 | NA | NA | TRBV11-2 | TGTGCCAGCAGCCCCGTAGGGACTCTTTGGGAGCAGTACTTC | CASSPVGTLWEQYF
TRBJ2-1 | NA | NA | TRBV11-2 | TGTGCCAGCAGCTTAGCTAGCCTCTTTTACAATGAGCAGTTCTTC | CASSLASLFYNEQFF
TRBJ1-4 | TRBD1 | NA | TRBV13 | TGTGCCAGCAGCGCAAGACAGGGTACTCTTAATGAAAAACTGTTTTTT | CASSARQGTLNEKLFF
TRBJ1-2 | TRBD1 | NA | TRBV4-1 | TGCGCCAGCAGCCAAGAGGGGGCAGGGGGCATTAACTATGGCTACACCTTC | CASSQEGAGGINYGYTF
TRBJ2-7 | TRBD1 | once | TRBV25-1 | TGTGCCAGCAGAAAATCGGGACAGATAACGTACGAGCAGTACTTC | CASRKSGQITYEQYF
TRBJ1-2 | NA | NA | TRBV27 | TGTGCCTTTTCCTTACTTAATGGCTACACCTTC | CAFSLLNGYTF
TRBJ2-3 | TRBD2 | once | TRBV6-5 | TGTGCCAGCAGTTACTCGTTAGCGGGAGATAGCCCGCAGTATTTT | CASSYSLAGDSPQYF
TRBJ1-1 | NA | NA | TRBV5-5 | TGTGCCAGCAGCTTGGTAGGCAGGGCAAATGAAGCTTTCTTT | CASSLVGRANEAFF
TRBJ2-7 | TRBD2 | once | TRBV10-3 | TGTGCCATCTGGGCCCTAGCGGGTAGTTCCTACGAGCAGTACTTC | CAIWALAGSSYEQYF
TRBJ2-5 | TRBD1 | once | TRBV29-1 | TGCAGCTTAAGGACAGGGTTATCAGAGACCCAGTACTTC | CSLRTGLSETQYF
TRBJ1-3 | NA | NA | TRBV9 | TGTGCCAGCAGCGGCCGGCGCCGGGGGGAAGGAGCCGGAAACACCATATATTTT | CASSGRRRGEGAGNTIYF
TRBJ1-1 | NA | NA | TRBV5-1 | TGCGCCAGCAGCAAGACCGGGACACCGAACACTGAAGCTTTCTTT | CASSKTGTPNTEAFF
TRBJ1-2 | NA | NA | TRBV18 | TGTGCCAGCTCACCAGGCCCAAACTATGGCTACACCTTC | CASSPGPNYGYTF
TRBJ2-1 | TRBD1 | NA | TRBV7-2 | TGTGCCAGCAGTCAAACGTTGACGAGGGGGCAGGTGCAGTTCTTC | CASSQTLTRGQVQFF
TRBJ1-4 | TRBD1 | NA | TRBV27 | TGTGCCAGCAGTCGACAGGGAGCTAATGAAAAACTGTTTTTT | CASSRQGANEKLFF
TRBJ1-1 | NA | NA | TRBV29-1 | TGCAGCGTAACCCAAACAGGGAACACTGAAGCTTTCTTT | CSVTQTGNTEAFF
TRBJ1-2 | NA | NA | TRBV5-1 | TGCGCCAGCAGCTTAACAGGGATCTATGGCTACACCTTC | CASSLTGIYGYTF
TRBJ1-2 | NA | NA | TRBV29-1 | TGCAGCGTGGGCGAGCCCATACAGAGTAACTATGGCTACACCTTC | CSVGEPIQSNYGYTF